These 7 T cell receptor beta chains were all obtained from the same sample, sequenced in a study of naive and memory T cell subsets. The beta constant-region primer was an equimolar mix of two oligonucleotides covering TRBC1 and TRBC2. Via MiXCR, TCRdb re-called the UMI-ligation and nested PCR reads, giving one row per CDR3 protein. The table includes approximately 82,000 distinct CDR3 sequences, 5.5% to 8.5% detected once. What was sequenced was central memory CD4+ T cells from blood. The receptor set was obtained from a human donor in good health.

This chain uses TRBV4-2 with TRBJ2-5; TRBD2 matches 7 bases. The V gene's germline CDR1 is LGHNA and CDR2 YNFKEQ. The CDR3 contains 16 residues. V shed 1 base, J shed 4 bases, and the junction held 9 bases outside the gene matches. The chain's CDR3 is CASSQGTRGFGETQYF. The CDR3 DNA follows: TGTGCCAGCAGCCAAGGGACGCGGGGGTTCGGAGAGACCCAGTACTTC.

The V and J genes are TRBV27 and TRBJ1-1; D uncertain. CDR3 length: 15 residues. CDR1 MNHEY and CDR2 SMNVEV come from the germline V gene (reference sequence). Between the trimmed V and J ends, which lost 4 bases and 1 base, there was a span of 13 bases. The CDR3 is CASSSYRPGNTEAFF. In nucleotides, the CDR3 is TGTGCCAGCAGTTCGTACCGTCCGGGGAACACTGAAGCTTTCTTT.

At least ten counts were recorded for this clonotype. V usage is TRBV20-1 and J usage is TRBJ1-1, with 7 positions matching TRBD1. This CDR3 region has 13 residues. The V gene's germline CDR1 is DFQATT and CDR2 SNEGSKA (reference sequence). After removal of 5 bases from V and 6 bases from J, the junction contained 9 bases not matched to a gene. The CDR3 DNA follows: TGCAGTGCTGCGGACAGGCTTGGGTCTGAAGCTTTCTTT. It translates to CSAADRLGSEAFF.

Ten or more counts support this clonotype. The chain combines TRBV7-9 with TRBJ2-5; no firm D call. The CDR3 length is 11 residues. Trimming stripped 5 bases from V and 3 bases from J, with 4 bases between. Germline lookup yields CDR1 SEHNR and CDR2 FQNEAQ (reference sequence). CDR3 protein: CASSPKETQYF. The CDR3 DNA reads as TGTGCCAGCAGCCCCAAAGAGACCCAGTACTTC.

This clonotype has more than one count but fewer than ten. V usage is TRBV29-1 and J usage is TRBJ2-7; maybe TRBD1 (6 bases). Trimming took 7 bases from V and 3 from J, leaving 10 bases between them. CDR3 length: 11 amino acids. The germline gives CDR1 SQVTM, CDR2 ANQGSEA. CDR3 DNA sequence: TGCAGCGCTGGACAGAGCTACGAGCAGTACTTC. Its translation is CSAGQSYEQYF.

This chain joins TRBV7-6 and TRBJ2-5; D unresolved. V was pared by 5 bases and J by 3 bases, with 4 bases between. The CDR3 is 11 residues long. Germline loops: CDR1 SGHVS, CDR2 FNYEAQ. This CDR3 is CASSAKETQYF. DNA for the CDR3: TGTGCCAGCAGCGCAAAAGAGACCCAGTACTTC.

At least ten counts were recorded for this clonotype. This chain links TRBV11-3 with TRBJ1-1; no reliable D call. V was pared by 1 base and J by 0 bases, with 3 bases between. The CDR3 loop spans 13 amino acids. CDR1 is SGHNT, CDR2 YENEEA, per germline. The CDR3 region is CASSLAVNTEAFF. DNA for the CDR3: TGTGCCAGCAGCTTAGCGGTGAACACTGAAGCTTTCTTT.